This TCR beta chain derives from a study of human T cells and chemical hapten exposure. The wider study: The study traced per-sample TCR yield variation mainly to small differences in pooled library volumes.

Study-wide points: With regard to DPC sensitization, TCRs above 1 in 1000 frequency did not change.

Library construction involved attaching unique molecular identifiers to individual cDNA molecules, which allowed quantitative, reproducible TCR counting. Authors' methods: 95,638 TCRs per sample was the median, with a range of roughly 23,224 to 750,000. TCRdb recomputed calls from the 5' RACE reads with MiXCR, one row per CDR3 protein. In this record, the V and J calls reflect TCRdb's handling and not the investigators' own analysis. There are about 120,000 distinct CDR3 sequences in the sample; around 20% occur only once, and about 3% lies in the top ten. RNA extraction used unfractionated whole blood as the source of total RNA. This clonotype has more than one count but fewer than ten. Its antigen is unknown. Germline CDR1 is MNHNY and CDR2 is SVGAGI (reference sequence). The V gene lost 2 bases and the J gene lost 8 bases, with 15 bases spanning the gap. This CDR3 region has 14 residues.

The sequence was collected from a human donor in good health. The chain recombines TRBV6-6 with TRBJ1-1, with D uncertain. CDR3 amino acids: CASSYGMDNLEAFF. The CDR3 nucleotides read TGTGCCAGCAGTTACGGGATGGATAACCTAGAAGCTTTCTTT.